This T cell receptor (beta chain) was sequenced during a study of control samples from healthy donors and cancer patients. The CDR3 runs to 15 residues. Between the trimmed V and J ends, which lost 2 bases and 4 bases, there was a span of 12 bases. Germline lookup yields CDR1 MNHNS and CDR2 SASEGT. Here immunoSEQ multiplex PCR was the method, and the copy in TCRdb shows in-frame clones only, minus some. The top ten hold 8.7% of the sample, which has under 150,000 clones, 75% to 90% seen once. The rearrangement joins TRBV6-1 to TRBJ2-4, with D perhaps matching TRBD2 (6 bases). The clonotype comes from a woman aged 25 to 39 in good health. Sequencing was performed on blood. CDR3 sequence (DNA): TGTGCCAGCAGTGAAAGGGAGGCAGGAAAAAACATTCAGTACTTC. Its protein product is CASSEREAGKNIQYF.